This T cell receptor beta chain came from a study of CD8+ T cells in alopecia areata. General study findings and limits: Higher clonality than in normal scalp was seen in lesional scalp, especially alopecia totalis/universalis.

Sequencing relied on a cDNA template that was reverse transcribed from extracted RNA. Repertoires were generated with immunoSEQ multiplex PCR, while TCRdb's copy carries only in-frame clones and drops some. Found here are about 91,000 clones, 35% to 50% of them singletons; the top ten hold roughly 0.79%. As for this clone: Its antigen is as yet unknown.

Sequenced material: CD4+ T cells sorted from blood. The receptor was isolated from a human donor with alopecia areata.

The CDR3 bases are TGCGCCAGCAGCCAGGCTAGCGGTAAAGAGACCCAGTACTTC. Amino acid sequence: CASSQASGKETQYF. The rearrangement uses TRBV5-1 and TRBJ2-5; TRBD2 matches at 7 bases. The CDR3 is 14 amino acids. Germline CDR1 is SGHRS and CDR2 is YFSETQ. Losses at the gene ends were 4 bases for V and 3 bases for J; bases not matched to a gene: 6.